Below, 4 T cell receptor beta chains from the same sample are listed, as sequenced in a study of shared clonotypes between healthy human individuals (dated by TCRdb to about 2020). Libraries were built with the immunoSEQ multiplex PCR assay. TCRdb re-hosts the immuneACCESS table, in-frame sequences only. Its copies lack some clones; in the studies checked, an unresolved V gene accounts for under half of them, and the cause for the rest is not known. The sample yields some 630,000 clones; 72% were counted once. The top ten hold 1.5% to 2% of the sample. The specimen sequenced was memory CD4+ T cells sorted from blood. Read against the paper, the sample's cell subset or site label means: CD45RA-negative fraction. The receptor set was obtained from a woman aged 25-40 years in good health.

V and J are TRBV18 and TRBJ1-5, with 9 positions matching TRBD1. Germline CDR1 is KGHSH and CDR2 is LQKENI. This CDR3 has 16 residues. V lost 0 bases and J lost 5; bases outside the gene matches: 5. The chain's CDR3 is CASSPPSGQGDQPQHF. CDR3 coding DNA: TGTGCCAGCTCACCACCATCGGGACAGGGTGATCAGCCCCAGCATTTT.

This chain uses TRBV30 with TRBJ1-4, with D possibly matching TRBD1 (6 bases). This CDR3 region has 15 residues. The V end was cut by 0 bases, the J end by 5 bases, with 13 bases between. Germline lookup yields CDR1 GTSNPN and CDR2 SVGIG (reference sequence). In DNA form, the CDR3 reads TGTGCCTGGAGTGTACTCGGGGGCGAGAATGAAAAACTGTTTTTT. This codes for CAWSVLGGENEKLFF.

This clone was seen a handful of times. This rearrangement joins TRBV28 to TRBJ1-5; maybe TRBD1 (5 bases). The CDR3 contains 13 residues. Between the trimmed V and J ends, which lost 10 bases and 3 bases, there was a span of 13 bases. Germline-derived CDR1 and CDR2 are MDHEN and SYDVKM. This chain's CDR3 is CATQAGTNQPQHF. For the CDR3, the DNA is TGTGCCACTCAGGCAGGGACCAATCAGCCCCAGCATTTT.

The chain has TRBV2 and TRBJ2-1; D possibly corresponds to TRBD2 (6 bases). V was pared by 8 bases and J by 1 base, with 15 bases between. This CDR3 region has 15 residues. From germline, CDR1 is SNHLY and CDR2 FYNNEI. The CDR3 nucleotides read TGTGCCAGCGGCGGCCCGGGAGCTTCCTACAATGAGCAGTTCTTC. Its translation is CASGGPGASYNEQFF.